This TCR beta chain was identified in a study of blood T cell repertoires in COVID-19 (dated by TCRdb to 2019 to 2021). Regarding the research as a whole: Samples from collaborators originated in the United States, Italy and Spain and spanned both the acute and convalescent phases of COVID-19. The repertoires were released in a freely available public database meant as a resource for research on the immune response to SARS-CoV-2. Where available, HLA class I and class II types were obtained from metadata supplied by the sample provider rather than from assay-based typing. Samples were obtained from the ongoing ImmuneRACE study (first 160 participants) and from about 1,300 subjects provided by 6 global collaborators. The prospective study material was composed of cDNA or gDNA derived from T cells, B-cell-depleted T cells, or PBMCs. Deeply sampled blood TCRbeta repertoires from subjects exposed to, actively infected with, or recovered from COVID-19 were included in the dataset. The sample metadata nearly always contained a de-identified subject ID, COVID-19 status, age in years and sex.

Trimming costs V 5 bases and J 5 bases, and their ends lie 10 bases apart. Taken from cysteine to phenylalanine, the CDR3 has 13 residues. The kept DNA is CDR3 alone, 39 bases in frame from the first base. TCRbeta CDR3 regions were amplified from genomic DNA by means of the immunoSEQ Assay, a bias-controlled multiplex PCR. The study's processing was this. Nucleated cell counts per sample were estimated from amplification of reference gene primers within the assay. To quantify the absolute abundance of each unique TCRbeta CDR3 rearrangement, sequence reads were collapsed and filtered. For each sample, productive Simpson clonality was calculated by taking the square root of Simpson's diversity index across productive rearrangements. TCRdb carries this immuneACCESS record with in-frame sequences only. Its versions omit some clonotypes, under half of them owing to an unresolved V gene in the studies checked, with the rest unexplained. V and J calls and clone size are given by that table; D and trimming were obtained from the DNA. For this sample there are 260,000 or so clones; about nine tenths appear just once. The top ten clones comprise around 1.2% of the sample.

Participants in the prospective study were enrolled through a virtual design, were aged about 18 to 100 years, and lived in approximately 24 United States geographic areas. To assign participants to cohorts, the prospective study relied on clinical history that participants themselves reported in a screening survey and a study questionnaire. In the prospective study, mobile phlebotomists collected whole blood, serum and a nasopharyngeal or oropharyngeal swab from each participant. Prospective study participants could optionally give additional blood draws and questionnaires over an approximately 2-month period. Before DNA extraction, blood samples from the prospective study were shipped at room temperature or frozen. Study-wide findings and limitations: The amount of clinical and demographic metadata varied by source and participant and was provided uncurated.

Regarding this clone: Its target antigen remains unknown. Nothing much larger sits one base from this clone, and base qualities are not available.

The chain is assembled from TRBV12-3 or TRBV12-4 and TRBJ1-3; the D region possibly corresponds to TRBD1 (6 bases align). The sequencing sample was made of PBMCs or T cells enriched from blood (not recorded which). This clonotype was obtained from a woman in her thirties or forties with acute COVID-19. In nucleotides, the sequence is TGTGCCAGCAGTCTTGGACAGCGAAACACCATATATTTT. Its translation is CASSLGQRNTIYF.